The 14 T cell receptor beta chains below all came from one sample that was sequenced in a study of blood T cell repertoires in COVID-19 (dated by TCRdb to the early 2020s). Libraries were made using the immunoSEQ multiplex PCR assay. Entries here come from immuneACCESS through TCRdb and include only in-frame sequences with V and J called. Some clones fail to appear in such tables; in the studies checked, an unresolved V gene covers under half of the shortfall, and the cause of the remainder is unknown. The sample has around 270,000 clones on record, approximately 84% of them singletons. The ten largest clonotypes hold around 16% of the sample. The material sequenced was peripheral blood. These receptor sequences come from a person aged 70 to 85 with COVID-19, enrolled during active disease.

The chain recombines TRBV28 with TRBJ2-7; D may be TRBD1 (5 bases). CDR3 length: 11 amino acids. CDR1 and CDR2 from the germline V gene are MDHEN and SYDVKM. The DNA for the CDR3 is TGTGCGTCAACGACAGCCTACGAGCAGTACTTC. Encoded protein: CASTTAYEQYF.

This clone was detected a few times. The chain has TRBV27 and TRBJ2-7; 7 nucleotides line up with TRBD1. The CDR3 has 13 residues. J was trimmed by 0 bases and V by 10 bases; bases with no gene match: 6. CDR1 is MNHEY and CDR2 is SMNVEV in the germline V gene (reference sequence). In DNA form, the CDR3 reads TGTGCCATCAATCGGGACAGCTCCTACGAGCAGTACTTC. It is translated as CAINRDSSYEQYF.

This sequence joins TRBV9 and TRBJ2-5, with D possibly matching TRBD1 (6 bases). Trimming shortened V by 2 bases and J by 0 bases, and 14 bases separated the two germline ends. CDR1 is SGDLS and CDR2 is YYNGEE in the germline V gene. This CDR3 contains 16 residues. DNA for the CDR3: TGTGCCAGCAGCGTGGGGGCTATCTCGTACCAAGAGACCCAGTACTTC. Encoded protein: CASSVGAISYQETQYF.

Worth noting for this clone: At one end, the junction sequence differs from germline, possibly due to a read error. The chain carries TRBV20-1 and TRBJ1-1, with D possibly being TRBD1 (5 bases). This CDR3 spans 11 amino acids. CDR1 and CDR2 from the germline V gene are DFQATT and SNEGSKA (reference sequence). This CDR3 is CSARDPGGFVF. CDR3 sequence (DNA): TGCAGTGCTAGAGACCCGGGGGGGTTCGTGTTT.

This chain uses TRBV30 with TRBJ1-6; 7 bases are a match to TRBD1. The CDR3 runs to 14 residues. Germline assignment: CDR1 GTSNPN and CDR2 SVGIG (reference sequence). With V trimmed by 3 bases and J by 4 bases, 3 bases remained unmatched. Here the CDR3 DNA reads TGTGCCTGGAGAGAACAGGGGTATAATTCACCCCTCCACTTT. Encoded protein: CAWREQGYNSPLHF.

The chain is built from TRBV29-1 and TRBJ2-3; TRBD1 aligns across 7 bases. This CDR3 contains 14 residues. CDR1 and CDR2 (germline): SQVTM, ANQGSEA. V lost 4 bases, J lost 1 base, and 5 bases stayed unmatched. The CDR3 DNA is TGCAGCGTTGTAGAAGGGGGCGGCACAGATACGCAGTATTTT. It encodes CSVVEGGGTDTQYF.

In its sample, this clone was seen once. This rearrangement joins TRBV19 to TRBJ1-4, with 9 bases matching TRBD1. V was clipped by 9 bases and J by 3 bases; unmatched bases: 5. The CDR3 runs to 14 residues. Germline-derived CDR1 and CDR2 are LNHDA and SQIVND (reference sequence). The CDR3 loop reads CASQDRGANEKLFF. The CDR3 bases are TGTGCCAGCCAGGACAGGGGAGCTAATGAAAAACTGTTTTTT.

The V gene is TRBV7-9, the J gene TRBJ2-1; no clear D gene. V lost 5 bases, J lost 0 bases, and 5 bases lay in between. This CDR3 is built from 13 residues. Germline CDR1 reads SEHNR; CDR2 reads FQNEAQ (reference sequence). The CDR3 nucleotides read TGTGCCAGCAGCCCGAGCTCCTACAATGAGCAGTTCTTC. As protein: CASSPSSYNEQFF.

The chain joins TRBV28 to TRBJ1-4; weak D call: TRBD1 (5 bases). CDR3 size: 15 residues. V was shortened by 5 bases and J by 4 bases, with 14 bases between the two germline ends. Per germline, CDR1 MDHEN and CDR2 SYDVKM. DNA of the CDR3: TGTGCCAGCAGTGCCCCCTCGACAGATAATGAAAAACTGTTTTTT. Its translation is CASSAPSTDNEKLFF.

This clone was observed a few times. V and J are TRBV4-2 and TRBJ2-3; 7 bases are shared with TRBD2. The CDR3 contains 18 residues. Germline loops: CDR1 LGHNA, CDR2 YNFKEQ. Trimming cost V 2 bases and J 5 bases; bases outside gene matches: 16. CDR3 in DNA: TGTGCCAGCAGCCAACTCAGACTAGCAGCTGGGTCGGGAGATACGCAGTATTTT. Its protein product is CASSQLRLAAGSGDTQYF.

The V gene is TRBV28, the J gene TRBJ2-2; 7 positions match TRBD1. The CDR3 totals 14 residues. Trimming at V came to 5 bases and at J to 4 bases, leaving 4 bases not matched to a gene. Germline loops: CDR1 MDHEN, CDR2 SYDVKM. CDR3 DNA sequence: TGTGCCAGCAGTCTACCAGGGGGCACCGGGGAGCTGTTTTTT. Its protein is CASSLPGGTGELFF.

The CDR3 loop reads CASSWDRLNTEAFF. CDR3 sequence (DNA): TGCGCCAGCAGCTGGGACAGGTTGAACACTGAAGCTTTCTTT. The V gene is TRBV5-1, the J gene TRBJ1-1; 8 bases match TRBD1. V was pared by 3 bases and J by 0 bases, with 1 base of the junction left unmatched. Per the germline V gene, CDR1 is SGHRS and CDR2 is YFSETQ. The CDR3 consists of 14 residues.

The chain recombines TRBV6-5 with TRBJ1-3; D perhaps matches TRBD1 (6 bases). The ends were cut back, 5 bases at V and 2 bases at J, with 13 bases in the middle. The CDR3 extends over 15 amino acids. Per germline, CDR1 MNHEY and CDR2 SVGAGI. The DNA of the CDR3 is TGTGCCAGCAGTACAGGGACACTACCTGGAAACACCATATATTTT. It is translated as CASSTGTLPGNTIYF.

In this sample, this clone turned up once. The chain joins TRBV19 to TRBJ2-7; D is unresolved. The CDR3 is 16 residues long. Trimming left V 7 bases short and J 0 bases short, with 19 bases between. The germline CDR1 and CDR2 sequences are LNHDA and SQIVND (reference sequence). CDR3 nucleotide sequence: TGTGCCAGTACACGAACCCACAGTGCCACCTCCTACGAGCAGTACTTC. Its protein is CASTRTHSATSYEQYF. The full variable domain, with the rest looked up from reference TRBV19 and TRBJ2-7, is DGGITQSPKYLFRKEGQNVTLSCEQNLNHDAMYWYRQDPGQGLRLIYYSQIVNDFQKGDIAEGYSVSREKKESFPLTVTSAQKNPTAFYLCASTRTHSATSYEQYFGPGTRLTVT.